Listed below are T cell receptor beta chains from one sample, sequenced in a study of identical twins. TCRdb re-called the 5' RACE reads through MiXCR, storing one row per CDR3 protein. The repertoire holds a few hundred thousand distinct CDR3 sequences, with approximately 7.1% as singletons. These data were also reused for a study on T cells expressing NK-cell markers.

Sequencing used CD8+ T cells sorted from blood. Receptors originate from a woman under 30 in good health. Both conserved end residues are part of each CDR3. A row's size may be missing; if present it is once, few, many or a size class.

cdr3_aa cdr3_length j_call clone_size v_call
CAWSISVSYEQYF 13 TRBJ2-7 few TRBV30
CSVPEGTPISYEQYF 15 TRBJ2-7 - TRBV20-1
CASSPGQGFEQYF 13 TRBJ2-7 many TRBV12-3/TRBV12-4
CASSSIAGVNEQFF 14 TRBJ2-1 few TRBV7-9
CASSLGGNEDTQYF 14 TRBJ2-3 few TRBV5-6
CAIGRGTYEQYF 12 TRBJ2-7 once TRBV5-7
CASSPLGEGAHEQYF 15 TRBJ2-7 - TRBV5-4
CASSQDTVTRIYEQYF 16 TRBJ2-7 - TRBV14
CSASWVLPYNEQFF 14 TRBJ2-1 many TRBV20-1
CSAQGSNTGELFF 13 TRBJ2-2 - TRBV20-1
CATSAGLAGIDEQFF 15 TRBJ2-1 many TRBV24-1
CASSFGPSEQFF 12 TRBJ2-1 few TRBV12-3/TRBV12-4
CASIQDGTDTQYF 13 TRBJ2-3 many TRBV12-3/TRBV12-4
CASSELAGGPNEQFF 15 TRBJ2-1 many TRBV6-1
CASSTPGTDANYGYTF 16 TRBJ1-2 - TRBV11-2
CASSDHSGREQFF 13 TRBJ2-1 many TRBV6-1
CASSLGRFGSREETQYF 17 TRBJ2-5 many TRBV7-2
CASSQEWGVNEQFF 14 TRBJ2-1 few TRBV14
CASSSGTGGPLNTEAFF 17 TRBJ1-1 few TRBV7-9
CSARGTLAAQETQYF 15 TRBJ2-5 many TRBV20-1
CASSFPGTLGESYNEQFF 18 TRBJ2-1 many TRBV12-3/TRBV12-4
CASSPSGRNLYTDTQYF 17 TRBJ2-3 many TRBV7-2
CASSPLYTEAFF 12 TRBJ1-1 few TRBV12-3/TRBV12-4
CASSQGPGAQNEQYF 15 TRBJ2-7 - TRBV3-1
CASRPRTGGYGYTF 14 TRBJ1-2 - TRBV12-3/TRBV12-4
CATSVTSFQGDGANVLTF 18 TRBJ2-6 - TRBV15
CASSLGGLGGPEQFF 15 TRBJ2-1 - TRBV27
CASSFSSGSEAFF 13 TRBJ1-1 - TRBV12-3/TRBV12-4
CASGRGLYNEQFF 13 TRBJ2-1 many TRBV6-1